This TCR beta chain was documented in a study of cytomegalovirus exposure and HLA in healthy donors. Study outcomes and limitations: Most TCRs appeared rarely, but some public TCRs recurred in many donors.

Germline CDR1 and CDR2: MNHNS and SASEGT. Trimming took off 1 base at V and 1 base at J, with 10 bases between the two ends. CDR3 size: 16 residues. The PCR made use of 60 Vbeta and 13 Jbeta primers. Only in-frame clones appear in the TCRdb table, and some are missing; sequencing was by immunoSEQ multiplex PCR. The sample holds about 170,000 clones, 70% to 80% seen once. Notes on this clone: Its antigen is not known.

Sequenced: PBMCs. The clonotype originates from a woman in her 30s in good health and CMV-seropositive. The chain is built from TRBV6-1 and TRBJ2-2, with D perhaps TRBD2 (6 bases). The CDR3 DNA sequence: TGTGCCAGCAGTGAAGGTCTAGCGTTGAACACCGGGGAGCTGTTTTTT. Translating gives CASSEGLALNTGELFF.